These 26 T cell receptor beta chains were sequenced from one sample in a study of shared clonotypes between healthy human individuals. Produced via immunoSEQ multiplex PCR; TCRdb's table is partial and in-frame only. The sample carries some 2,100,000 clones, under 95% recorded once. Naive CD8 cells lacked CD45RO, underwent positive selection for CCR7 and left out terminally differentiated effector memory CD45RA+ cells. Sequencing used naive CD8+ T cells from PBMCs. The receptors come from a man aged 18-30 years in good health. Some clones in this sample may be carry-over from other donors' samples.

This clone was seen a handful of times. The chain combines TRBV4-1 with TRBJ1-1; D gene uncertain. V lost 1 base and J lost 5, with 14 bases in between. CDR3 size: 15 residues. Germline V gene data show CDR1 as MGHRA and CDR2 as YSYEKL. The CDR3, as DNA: TGCGCCAGCAGCCAAGTTGGACTCCATGGGACTGAAGCTTTCTTT. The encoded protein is CASSQVGLHGTEAFF.

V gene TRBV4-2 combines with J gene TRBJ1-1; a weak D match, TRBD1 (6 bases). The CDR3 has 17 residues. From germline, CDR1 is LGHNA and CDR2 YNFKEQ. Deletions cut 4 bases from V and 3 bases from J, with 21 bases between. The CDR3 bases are TGTGCCAGCAGCCCCCAACTGGTAGGGGGGGCTTACACTGAAGCTTTCTTT. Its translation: CASSPQLVGGAYTEAFF.

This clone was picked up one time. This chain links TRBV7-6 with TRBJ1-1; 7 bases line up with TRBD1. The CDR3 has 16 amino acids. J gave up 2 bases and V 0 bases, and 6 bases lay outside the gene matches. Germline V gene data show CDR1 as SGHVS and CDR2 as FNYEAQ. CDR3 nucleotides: TGTGCCAGCAGCTTAGCCCCGGACAGGTTAAACACTGAAGCTTTCTTT. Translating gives CASSLAPDRLNTEAFF.

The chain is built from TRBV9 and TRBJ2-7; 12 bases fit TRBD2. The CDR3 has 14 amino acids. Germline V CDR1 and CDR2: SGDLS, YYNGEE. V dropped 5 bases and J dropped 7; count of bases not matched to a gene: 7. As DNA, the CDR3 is TGTGCCAGCAGAGAGACTAGCGGGAGAGGTGAGCAGTACTTC. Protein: CASRETSGRGEQYF.

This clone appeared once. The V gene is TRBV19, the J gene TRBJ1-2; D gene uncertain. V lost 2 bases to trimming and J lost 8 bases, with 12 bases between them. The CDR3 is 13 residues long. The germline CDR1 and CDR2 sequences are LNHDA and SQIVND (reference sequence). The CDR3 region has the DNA TGTGCCAGTAGTATAAGCCCTAGGAGCGGCTACACCTTC. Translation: CASSISPRSGYTF.

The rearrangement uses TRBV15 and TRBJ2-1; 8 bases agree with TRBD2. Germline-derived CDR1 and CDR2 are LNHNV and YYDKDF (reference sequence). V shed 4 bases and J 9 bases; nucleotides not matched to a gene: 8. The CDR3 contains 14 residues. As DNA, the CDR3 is TGTGCCACCAGCATCGGGGGGGCAGGGGTTGAGCAGTTCTTC. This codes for CATSIGGAGVEQFF.

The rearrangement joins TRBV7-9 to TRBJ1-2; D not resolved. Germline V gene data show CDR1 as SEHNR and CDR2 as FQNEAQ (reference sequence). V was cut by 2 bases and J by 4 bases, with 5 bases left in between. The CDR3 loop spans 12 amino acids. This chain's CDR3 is CASSLLTYGYTF. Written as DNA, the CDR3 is TGTGCCAGCAGCTTACTCACCTATGGCTACACCTTC. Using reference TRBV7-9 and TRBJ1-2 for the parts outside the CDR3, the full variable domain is DTGVSQNPRHKITKRGQNVTFRCDPISEHNRLYWYRQTLGQGPEFLTYFQNEAQLEKSRLLSDRFSAERPKGSFSTLEIQRTEQGDSAMYLCASSLLTYGYTFGSGTRLTVV.

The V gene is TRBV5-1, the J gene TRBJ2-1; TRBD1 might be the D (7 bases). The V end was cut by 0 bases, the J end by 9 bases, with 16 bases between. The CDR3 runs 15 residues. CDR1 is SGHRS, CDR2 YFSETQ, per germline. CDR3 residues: CASSLASTGRPEQFF. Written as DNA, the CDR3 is TGCGCCAGCAGCTTGGCCTCGACAGGGAGGCCTGAGCAGTTCTTC.

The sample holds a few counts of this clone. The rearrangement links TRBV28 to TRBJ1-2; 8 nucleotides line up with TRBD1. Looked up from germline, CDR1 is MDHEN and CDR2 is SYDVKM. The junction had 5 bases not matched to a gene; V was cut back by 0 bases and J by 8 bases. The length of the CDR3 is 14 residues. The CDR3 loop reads CASSLWQGARGYTF. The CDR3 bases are TGTGCCAGCAGTTTATGGCAGGGGGCGCGAGGCTACACCTTC.

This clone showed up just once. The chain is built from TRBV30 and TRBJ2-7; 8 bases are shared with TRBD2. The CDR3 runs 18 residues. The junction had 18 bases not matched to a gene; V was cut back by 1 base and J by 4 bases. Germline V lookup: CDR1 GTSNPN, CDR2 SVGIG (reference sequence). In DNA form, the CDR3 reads TGTGCCTGGAGTGCCGTCTTGCGGGAGGCTGTGTGGCCTTACGAGCAGTACTTC. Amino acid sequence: CAWSAVLREAVWPYEQYF.

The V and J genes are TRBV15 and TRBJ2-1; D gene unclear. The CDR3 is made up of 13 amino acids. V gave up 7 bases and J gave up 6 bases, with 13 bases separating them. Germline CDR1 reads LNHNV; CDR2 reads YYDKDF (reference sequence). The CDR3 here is CATKGPSINEQFF. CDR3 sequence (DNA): TGTGCCACCAAAGGGCCTTCTATCAATGAGCAGTTCTTC.

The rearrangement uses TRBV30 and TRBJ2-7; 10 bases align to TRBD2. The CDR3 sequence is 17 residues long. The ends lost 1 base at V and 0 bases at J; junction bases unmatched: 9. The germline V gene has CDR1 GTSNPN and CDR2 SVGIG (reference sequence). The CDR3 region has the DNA TGTGCCTGGAGTGCCTTCAGAGTAGCGGGAGGCTCCTACGAGCAGTACTTC. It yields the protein CAWSAFRVAGGSYEQYF.

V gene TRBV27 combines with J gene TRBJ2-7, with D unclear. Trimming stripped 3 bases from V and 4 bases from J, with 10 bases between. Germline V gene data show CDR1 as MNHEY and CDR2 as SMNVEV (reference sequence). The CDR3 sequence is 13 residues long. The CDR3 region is CASSFRAAYEQYF. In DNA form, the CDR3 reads TGTGCCAGCAGTTTTCGAGCAGCTTACGAGCAGTACTTC.

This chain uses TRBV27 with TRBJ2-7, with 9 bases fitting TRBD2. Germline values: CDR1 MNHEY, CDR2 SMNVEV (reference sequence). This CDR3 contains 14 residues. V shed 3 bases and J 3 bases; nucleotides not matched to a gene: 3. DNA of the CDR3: TGTGCCAGCAGTTTTACAGCGGGGGGCTACGAGCAGTACTTC. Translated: CASSFTAGGYEQYF.

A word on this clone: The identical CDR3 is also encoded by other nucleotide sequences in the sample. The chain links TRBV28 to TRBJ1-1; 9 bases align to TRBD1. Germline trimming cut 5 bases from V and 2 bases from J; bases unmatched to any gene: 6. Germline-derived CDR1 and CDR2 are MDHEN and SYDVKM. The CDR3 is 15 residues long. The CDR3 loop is CASSIGTGRNTEAFF. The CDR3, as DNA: TGTGCCAGCAGTATTGGGACAGGGCGCAACACTGAAGCTTTCTTT.

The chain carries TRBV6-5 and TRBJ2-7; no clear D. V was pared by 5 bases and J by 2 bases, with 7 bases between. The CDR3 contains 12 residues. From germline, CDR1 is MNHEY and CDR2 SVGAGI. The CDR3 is CASSPWPYEQYF. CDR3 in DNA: TGTGCCAGCAGTCCCTGGCCCTACGAGCAGTACTTC.

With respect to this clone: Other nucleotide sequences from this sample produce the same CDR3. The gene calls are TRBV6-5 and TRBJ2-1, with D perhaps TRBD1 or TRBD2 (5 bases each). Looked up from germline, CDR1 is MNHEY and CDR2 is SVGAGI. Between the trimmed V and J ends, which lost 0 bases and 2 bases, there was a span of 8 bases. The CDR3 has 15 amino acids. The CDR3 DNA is TGTGCCAGCAGTTACTCGAGGGGACCCTACAATGAGCAGTTCTTC. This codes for CASSYSRGPYNEQFF.

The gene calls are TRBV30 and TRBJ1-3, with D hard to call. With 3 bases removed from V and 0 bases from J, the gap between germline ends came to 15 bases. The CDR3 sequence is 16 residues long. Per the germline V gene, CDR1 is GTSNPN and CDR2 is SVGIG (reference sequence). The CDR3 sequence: CAWRDYRTYSGNTIYF. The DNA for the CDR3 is TGTGCCTGGAGAGACTATAGGACTTACTCTGGAAACACCATATATTTT.

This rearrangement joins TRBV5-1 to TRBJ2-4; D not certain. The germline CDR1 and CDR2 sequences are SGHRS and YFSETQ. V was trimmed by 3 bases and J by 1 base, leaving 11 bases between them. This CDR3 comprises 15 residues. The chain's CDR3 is CASSWGWQAKNIQYF. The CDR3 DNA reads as TGCGCCAGCAGCTGGGGTTGGCAGGCCAAAAACATTCAGTACTTC.

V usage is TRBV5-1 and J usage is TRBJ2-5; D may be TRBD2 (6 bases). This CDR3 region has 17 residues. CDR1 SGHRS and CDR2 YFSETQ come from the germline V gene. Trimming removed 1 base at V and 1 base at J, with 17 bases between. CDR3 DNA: TGCGCCAGCAGCTTGTGGGGGGAGACCGGGGCCCAAGAGACCCAGTACTTC. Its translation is CASSLWGETGAQETQYF.

The CDR3 DNA reads TGTGCCAGCAGCAAAGAGGGTATCCCGGGATCGGCCCCCCCCTACGAGCAGTACTTC. Translating it yields CASSKEGIPGSAPPYEQYF. The rearrangement joins TRBV21-1 to TRBJ2-7; the table's D call, TRBD2, was not checked against the DNA. TRBV21-1 is a pseudogene locus. The CDR3 totals 19 residues.

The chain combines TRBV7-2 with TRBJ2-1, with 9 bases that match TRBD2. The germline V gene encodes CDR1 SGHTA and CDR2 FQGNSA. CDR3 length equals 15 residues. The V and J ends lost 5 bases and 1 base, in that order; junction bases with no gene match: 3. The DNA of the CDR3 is TGTGCCAGCAGCCCCACTAGCGGGTCCTACAATGAGCAGTTCTTC. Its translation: CASSPTSGSYNEQFF. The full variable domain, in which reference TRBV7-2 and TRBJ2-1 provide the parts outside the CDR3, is GAGVSQSPSNKVTEKGKDVELRCDPISGHTALYWYRQSLGQGLEFLIYFQGNSAPDKSGLPSDRFSAERTGGSVSTLTIQRTQQEDSAVYLCASSPTSGSYNEQFFGPGTRLTVL.

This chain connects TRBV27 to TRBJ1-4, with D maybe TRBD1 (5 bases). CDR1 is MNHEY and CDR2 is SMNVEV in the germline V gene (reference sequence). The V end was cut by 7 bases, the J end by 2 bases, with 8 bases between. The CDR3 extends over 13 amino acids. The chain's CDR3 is CASKGRTNEKLFF. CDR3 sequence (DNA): TGTGCCAGCAAGGGACGGACTAATGAAAAACTGTTTTTT.

CDR3 in DNA: TGTGCCAGCAGCTTGGGACTAGCGGGAGTCTATGAGCAGTTCTTC. Translated: CASSLGLAGVYEQFF. V and J are TRBV5-5 and TRBJ2-1; 12 bases map to TRBD2. The germline gives CDR1 SGHKS, CDR2 YYEKEE (reference sequence). After removal of 0 bases from V and 8 bases from J, the junction contained 3 bases not matched to a gene. This CDR3 is 15 amino acids long.

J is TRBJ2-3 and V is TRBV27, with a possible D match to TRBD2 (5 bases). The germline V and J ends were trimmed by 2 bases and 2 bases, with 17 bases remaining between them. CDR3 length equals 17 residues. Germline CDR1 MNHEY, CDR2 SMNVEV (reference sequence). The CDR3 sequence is CASSLRGASYLTDTQYF. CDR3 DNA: TGTGCCAGCAGTTTACGGGGAGCTAGTTATCTCACAGATACGCAGTATTTT.

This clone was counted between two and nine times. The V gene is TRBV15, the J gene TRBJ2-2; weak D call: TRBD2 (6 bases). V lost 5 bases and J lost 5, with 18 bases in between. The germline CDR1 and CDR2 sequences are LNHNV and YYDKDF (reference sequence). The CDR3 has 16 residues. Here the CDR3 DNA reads TGTGCCACCAGCCGAATATTGGCCGGAGGGACCGGGGAGCTGTTTTTT. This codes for CATSRILAGGTGELFF.